The source of this T cell receptor beta chain is a study of metastatic and nonmetastatic thyroid tumors. Study details: Thyroid patients, malignant and benign, had repertoires compared across blood and tumor or nodule tissue.

The V end lost 0 bases, the J end lost 9 bases, and 16 bases lay between the germline ends. The CDR3 spans 15 residues. The germline CDR1 and CDR2 sequences are SGHRS and YFSETQ. Every patient underwent thyroid surgery untreated. Overall study findings and caveats: Relative to benign nodules, malignant thyroid tumors were reportedly characterized by significantly elevated TCR beta diversity in blood and tumor.

This clone was observed at least ten times. Its target is unknown. Other DNA sequences in the sample encode the same CDR3. As handled by the study authors: A papillary thyroid cancer distant-metastasis classifier was built from CDR3 differences across clinicopathological groups. TCRdb reprocessed the PCR reads using MiXCR. TCRdb, not the authors, supplied the V and J calls. The sample contains around 23,000 clones, around 26% of which appear only once. This chain joins TRBV5-1 and TRBJ2-1; TRBD2 might be the D (5 bases). Sequencing used blood. The origin of this receptor is a male donor with papillary thyroid cancer or a benign thyroid nodule (not recorded which). Some clones in this sample may be carry-over from other donors' samples. CDR3 DNA: TGCGCCAGCAGCTTGGCAACTAGAGGCTTGGGTGAGCAGTTCTTC. Its protein product is CASSLATRGLGEQFF.